This section outlines one TCR beta chain sequence together with its context. Its antigen remains undetermined. The sample holds no much larger clone one base away, and base qualities are not on file. Trimming costs V 4 bases and J 5 bases, and their ends lie 8 bases apart. For CDR1 and CDR2, the germline V gene lists SNHLY and FYNNEI. Its CDR3 holds 13 amino acids, cysteine through phenylalanine. The retained sequence is limited to the CDR3, 39 bases, with the frame set at the first base. The sample belongs to a study of blood T cell repertoires in COVID-19 (dated by TCRdb to 2020 to 2021). About the full investigation: Collaborator samples came from the United States, Italy and Spain and covered acute and convalescent phases of COVID-19. The material from the prospective study consisted of cDNA or gDNA derived from T cells, B-cell-depleted T cells, or PBMCs. The dataset comprised deeply sampled blood TCRbeta repertoires from subjects exposed to, actively infected with, or recovered from COVID-19. The repertoires were released in a freely available public database meant as a resource for research on the immune response to SARS-CoV-2. The samples were drawn from two sources: the first 160 participants of the ongoing ImmuneRACE study, and 950 to 1,500 subjects contributed by 6 global collaborators. Nearly every sample came with metadata listing a de-identified subject ID, COVID-19 status, age in years and sex. Where HLA class I and class II types were available, the types were taken from metadata supplied by the sample provider, not from assay-based typing.

Overall results and qualifications from the work: How much clinical and demographic metadata was included differed by source and by participant, and the metadata was provided uncurated.

One collaborating source in Seattle enrolled patients while the patients were actively infected and followed the patients over time throughout the course of disease. Collaborating institutions collected whole blood in K2EDTA tubes following their own protocols. Collaborator samples were shipped for TCRbeta analysis as frozen whole blood, isolated PBMCs, or DNA extracted from either sample type. TCRbeta CDR3 regions were amplified from genomic DNA using the immunoSEQ Assay, a bias-controlled multiplex PCR. As for the authors' bioinformatics: Within the assay, amplification of reference gene primers was used to estimate how many nucleated cells each sample contained. To quantify the absolute abundance of each unique TCRbeta CDR3 rearrangement, sequence reads were collapsed and filtered. Productive Simpson clonality was computed per sample as the square root of Simpson's diversity index over productive rearrangements. What TCRdb holds here is the immuneACCESS table cut down to in-frame rearrangements. Part of the clones is not present; checked against another copy, under half of the missing clones reflect an unresolved V gene, and the others are unexplained. V and J calls and clone size are as listed in that table; D and trimming were resolved from the DNA. This sample lists approximately 480,000 clones; 89% were detected once. The ten largest make up 0.9% of the sample.

The sequence joins TRBV2 to TRBJ1-4; the D gene identity is not certain. Sequences were obtained from peripheral blood. The receptor was derived from a man aged 18-30 years with COVID-19, enrolled during active disease. The base sequence is TGTGCCAGCAGTGCGTCGGGGAATGAAAAACTGTTTTTT. Its protein reads: CASSASGNEKLFF. Here the CDR3 is joined to the reference TRBV2 and TRBJ1-4 genes, and the full variable domain is: EPEVTQTPSHQVTQMGQEVILRCVPISNHLYFYWYRQILGQKVEFLVSFYNNEISEKSEIFDDQFSVERPDGSNFTLKIRSTKLEDSAMYFCASSASGNEKLFFGSGTQLSVL.